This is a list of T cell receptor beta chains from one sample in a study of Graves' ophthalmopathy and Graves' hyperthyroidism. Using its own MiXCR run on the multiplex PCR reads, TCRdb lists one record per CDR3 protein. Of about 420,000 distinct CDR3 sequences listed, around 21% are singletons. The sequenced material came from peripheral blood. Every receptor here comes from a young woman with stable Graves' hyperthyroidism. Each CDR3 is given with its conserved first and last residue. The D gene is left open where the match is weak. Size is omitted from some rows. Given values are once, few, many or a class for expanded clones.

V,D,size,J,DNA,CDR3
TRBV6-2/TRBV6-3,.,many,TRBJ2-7,TGTGCCAGCAGGGGTTCGGCAGTGCAGTACTTC,CASRGSAVQYF
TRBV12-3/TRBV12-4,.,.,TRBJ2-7,TGTGCCAGCAGTCCCCGTGGCCAGGGCAGCTACGAGCAGTACTTC,CASSPRGQGSYEQYF
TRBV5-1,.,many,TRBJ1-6,TGCGCCAGCAGCACCTTGACGGGGGATATGAATTCACCCCTCCACTTT,CASSTLTGDMNSPLHF
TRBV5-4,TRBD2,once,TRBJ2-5,TGTGCCAGCAGCCCTAGCGGGATGGGGACGGAGACCCAGTACTTC,CASSPSGMGTETQYF
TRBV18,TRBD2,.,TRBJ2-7,TGTGCCAGCTCACCACTGGTACTAGCGGGGGCCACCTACGAGCAGTACTTC,CASSPLVLAGATYEQYF
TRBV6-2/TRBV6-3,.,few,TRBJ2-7,TGTGCCAGCGCCTGGGCTTCTGGGGAGCAGTACTTC,CASAWASGEQYF
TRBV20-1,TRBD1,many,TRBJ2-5,TGCAGTGCTACAACAGGGGCAGGGGAGACCCAGTACTTC,CSATTGAGETQYF
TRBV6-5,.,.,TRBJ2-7,TGTGCCAGCAGTTACGGGACCACCAGCTCCTACGAGCAGTACTTC,CASSYGTTSSYEQYF
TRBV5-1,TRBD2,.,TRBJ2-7,TGCGCCAGCAGCCGGGGCGGTCTAGCGGGTTTTTACGAGCAGTACTTC,CASSRGGLAGFYEQYF
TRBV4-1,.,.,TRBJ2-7,TGCGCCAGCAGCCAGGCGTTAAGGGGTTCGGGACTCCCATGGGGCGAGCAGTACTTC,CASSQALRGSGLPWGEQYF
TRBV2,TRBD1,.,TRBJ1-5,TGTGCCAGCACCGAACGGGGACAGGGGGGACAGCCCCAGCATTTT,CASTERGQGGQPQHF
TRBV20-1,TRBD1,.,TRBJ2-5,TGCAGTGCTAGGGCCCCAACAGGGGTTCAAGAGACCCAGTACTTC,CSARAPTGVQETQYF
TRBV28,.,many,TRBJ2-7,TGTGCCAGCACCGGGGACGGCTACGAGCAGTACTTC,CASTGDGYEQYF
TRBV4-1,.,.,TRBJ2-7,TGCGCCAGCAGCCATACGGGACCTCTCAGGGAGCAGTACTTC,CASSHTGPLREQYF
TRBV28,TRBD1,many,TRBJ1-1,TGTGCCAGCAAAGCCCGGACAGGGAGCACTGAAGCTTTCTTT,CASKARTGSTEAFF
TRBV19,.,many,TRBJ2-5,TGTGCCAGTAGTTCGTACAGCCAAGAGACCCAGTACTTC,CASSSYSQETQYF
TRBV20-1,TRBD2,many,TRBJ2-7,TGCGTAGCGGGTCCCACCTACGAGCAGTACTTC,CVAGPTYEQYF
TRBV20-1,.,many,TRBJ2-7,TGCAGTACCATCCTGGGCGTCTACGAGCAGTACTTC,CSTILGVYEQYF
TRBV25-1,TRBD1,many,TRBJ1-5,TGTGCCAGCAGTGAAGCGGGACAGGGGGATCAGCCCCAGCATTTT,CASSEAGQGDQPQHF
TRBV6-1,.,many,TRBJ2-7,TGTGCCAGCAAAAGGAACCCTCAGGGATTCTACGAGCAGTACTTC,CASKRNPQGFYEQYF
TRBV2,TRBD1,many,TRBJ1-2,TGTGCCAGCATGACAGGGTATGGCTACACCTTC,CASMTGYGYTF
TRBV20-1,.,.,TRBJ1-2,TGCAGTGCTAGAGACGAACGAAGCTATGGCTACACCTTC,CSARDERSYGYTF
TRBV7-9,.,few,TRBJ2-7,TGTGCCAGCAGCTCCCCAGGGCGCCACGAGCAGTACTTC,CASSSPGRHEQYF
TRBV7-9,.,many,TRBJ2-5,TGTGCCAGCAGCGAAGTCGAGACCCAGTACTTC,CASSEVETQYF
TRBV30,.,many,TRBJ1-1,TGTGCCTGGAGTGTACTTGCTGAAGCTTTCTTT,CAWSVLAEAFF
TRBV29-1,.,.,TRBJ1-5,TGCAGCGTTGGGCTAGGGGACGGCAATCAGCCCCAGCATTTT,CSVGLGDGNQPQHF
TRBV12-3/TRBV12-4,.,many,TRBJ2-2,TGTGCCAGCAGTTTTCTAAAAAACACCGGGGAGCTGTTTTTT,CASSFLKNTGELFF
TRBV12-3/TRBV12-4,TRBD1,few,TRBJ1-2,TGTGCCAGCAGGGTGACAGGGCACGATGGCTACACCTTC,CASRVTGHDGYTF
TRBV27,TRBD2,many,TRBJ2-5,TGTGCCAGCAGTTTAGGGGCGGGACTAGCGGGAGCGGAGACCCAGTACTTC,CASSLGAGLAGAETQYF
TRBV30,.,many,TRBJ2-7,TGTGCCTGGGGTGTCCCCCTGGAGCAGTGCTTC,CAWGVPLEQCF
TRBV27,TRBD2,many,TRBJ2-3,TGTGCCAGCAGTTCGGGACGTGGAGCGGGACTGCTCGAAGCAGATACGCAGTATTTT,CASSSGRGAGLLEADTQYF
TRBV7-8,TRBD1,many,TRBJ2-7,TGTGCCAGCAGCTTTTCAGATGGGACAGCCTCCTTC,CASSFSDGTASF
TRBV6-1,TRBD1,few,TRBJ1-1,TGTGCCAGCAGTGAACCACACGACAGGGCTACTGAAGCTTTCTTT,CASSEPHDRATEAFF
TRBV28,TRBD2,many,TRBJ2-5,TGTGCCAGCACTAAGACTAGCGGGACACAAGAGACCCAGTACTTC,CASTKTSGTQETQYF
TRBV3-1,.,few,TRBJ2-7,TGTGCCAGCAGCCAAGAACCGTCCCGGAGGTACGAGCAGTACTTC,CASSQEPSRRYEQYF
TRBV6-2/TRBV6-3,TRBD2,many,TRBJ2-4,TGTGCCAGCAGTTACAACGGGGGGAACATTCAGTACTTC,CASSYNGGNIQYF
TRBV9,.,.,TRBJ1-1,TGTGCCAGCAGCGTAGAGCCGGGTGAAGCTTTCTTT,CASSVEPGEAFF
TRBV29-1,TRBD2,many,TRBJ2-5,TGCAGCGGCGTGACTAGCGGGAGGGGAGAGACCCAGTACTTC,CSGVTSGRGETQYF
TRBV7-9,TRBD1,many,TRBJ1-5,TGTGCCAGCAGCGACAGGGGCGGCAATCAGCCCCAGCATTTT,CASSDRGGNQPQHF
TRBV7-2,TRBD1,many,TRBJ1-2,TGTGCCAGCAGCTTCCAGAGGACAGGGGCGGATGGCTACACCTTC,CASSFQRTGADGYTF
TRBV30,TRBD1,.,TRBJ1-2,TGTGCCTGGATCCACCCGGGACAGAATCTATATGGCTACACCTTC,CAWIHPGQNLYGYTF
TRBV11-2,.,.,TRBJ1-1,TGTGCCAGCAGCCGAAATTCTGAAGCTTTCTTT,CASSRNSEAFF
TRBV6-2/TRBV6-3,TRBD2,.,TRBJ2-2,TGTGCCAGCAGTTACAAGGCTAGCGGGAGTTTAAACACCGGGGAGCTGTTTTTT,CASSYKASGSLNTGELFF
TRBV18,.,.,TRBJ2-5,TGTGCCAGCTCCCCCCCGGGACGAACTACAGAGACCCAGTACTTC,CASSPPGRTTETQYF
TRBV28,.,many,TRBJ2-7,TGTGCCAGCATCCGAGGGGTCTCCTACGAGCAGTACTTC,CASIRGVSYEQYF